This T cell receptor (beta chain) was identified during a study of cytomegalovirus exposure and HLA in healthy donors. In its sample, this clone was seen a few times. The CDR3 has 15 residues. In germline, CDR1 is SNHLY, CDR2 FYNNEI. V shed 0 bases and J 4 bases; nucleotides not matched to a gene: 4. The PCR made use of 60 Vbeta and 13 Jbeta primers. Assay used: immunoSEQ multiplex PCR; TCRdb lists only in-frame clones, some missing. The sample yields about 120,000 clones, over 60% seen once. The receptor's source is a woman aged 30 to 39 in good health and CMV-seropositive. The sample consisted of PBMCs. The chain uses TRBV2 and TRBJ2-3, with 7 bases identical to TRBD2. CDR3 in amino acids: CASSEAGLVPDTQYF. The CDR3 DNA sequence: TGTGCCAGCAGTGAAGCCGGACTAGTCCCAGATACGCAGTATTTT.